The T cell receptor (beta chain) described here comes from a study of T cells in Graves' hyperthyroidism and ophthalmopathy. Germline assignment: CDR1 MDHEN and CDR2 SYDVKM. The V and J ends lost 5 bases and 6 bases respectively, with 15 bases between them. CDR3 size: 14 residues. Points from the study as a whole: Most thyroid-expanded clonotypes above 0.001 were also found in blood.

About this clonotype: What it binds is not known.

TCR beta CDR3 regions were amplified from RNA transcripts. The TCR CDR3 first-round RT-PCR relied on the HTBI primer set. MiXCR, applied by TCRdb to the multiplex PCR reads, yields one record per CDR3 protein. The table includes about 570,000 distinct CDR3 sequences, about half detected once. Uncontrolled infection, other autoimmune disease, pregnancy or lactation led to exclusion. The sequence derives from an adult woman with Graves' disease, either hyperthyroidism or ophthalmopathy (not recorded which). This sequence joins TRBV28 and TRBJ2-3, with D perhaps TRBD1 or TRBD2 (5 bases each). Specimen: peripheral blood or thyroid tissue (not recorded which). The CDR3, as DNA: TGTGCCAGCAGTCCACTAGGGGATGGGGATACGCAGTATTTT. Its protein product is CASSPLGDGDTQYF.